These T cell receptor beta chains were read from a single sample in a study of T-cell reconstitution after alpha-beta-depleted transplantation in children. MiXCR, applied by TCRdb to the PCR reads, yields one record per CDR3 protein. This table has about 78,000 distinct CDR3 sequences, around an eighth appearing once. Specimen: PBMCs, mostly from graft donor cells, collected 180 days after TCRalphabeta/CD19-depleted stem cell transplant. The source is a male patient aged 2-9 years who had a stem cell transplant for acute lymphoblastic leukemia, so the T cells may come from the graft donor. CDR3s include the opening cysteine and the closing phenylalanine or tryptophan. A D gene is named only where the DNA matches it firmly. Some rows mark clone size as missing; the rest say once, few, many or name a class of expanded clone.

d_call: .; clone_size: many; v_call: TRBV7-2; j_call: TRBJ2-1; cdr3_nt: TGTGCCAGCAGCGCGGTCCGCGAGCAGTTCTTC; cdr3_aa: CASSAVREQFF
d_call: TRBD1; clone_size: .; v_call: TRBV11-3; j_call: TRBJ2-2; cdr3_nt: TGTGCCAGCAGCTCTCGGACAGGGAAAGTTTCCGGGGAGCTGTTTTTT; cdr3_aa: CASSSRTGKVSGELFF
d_call: .; clone_size: .; v_call: TRBV7-7; j_call: TRBJ2-1; cdr3_nt: TGTGCCAGCAGCTACAACAGGGACAATGAGCAGTTCTTC; cdr3_aa: CASSYNRDNEQFF
d_call: .; clone_size: few; v_call: TRBV28; j_call: TRBJ1-1; cdr3_nt: TGTGCCAGCAGTGGGAGAGCCGGGCTAATTGGAGCTTTCTTT; cdr3_aa: CASSGRAGLIGAFF
d_call: .; clone_size: many; v_call: TRBV10-3; j_call: TRBJ2-3; cdr3_nt: TGTGCCATCAGTGAGTGGACGGCGGGATCGGGCACAGATACGCAGTATTTT; cdr3_aa: CAISEWTAGSGTDTQYF
d_call: .; clone_size: few; v_call: TRBV9; j_call: TRBJ2-2; cdr3_nt: TGTGCCAGCAGCCCCCGGGCAGGGGTGCCCGGGGAGCTGTTTTTT; cdr3_aa: CASSPRAGVPGELFF
d_call: .; clone_size: .; v_call: TRBV20-1; j_call: TRBJ2-5; cdr3_nt: TGCAGTGCTCTTACTGGGGTGACCCAGTACTTC; cdr3_aa: CSALTGVTQYF
d_call: TRBD1; clone_size: few; v_call: TRBV20-1; j_call: TRBJ2-7; cdr3_nt: TGCAGTGCTAGGGACAGGGGGCCGTACGAGCAGTACTTC; cdr3_aa: CSARDRGPYEQYF
d_call: .; clone_size: few; v_call: TRBV20-1; j_call: TRBJ2-7; cdr3_nt: TGCAGTGCTAGAGATACCCCGTCGAGGCAGTACTTC; cdr3_aa: CSARDTPSRQYF
d_call: .; clone_size: few; v_call: TRBV20-1; j_call: TRBJ1-2; cdr3_nt: TGCAGTGCCCCGGCAGGTTTTAACTATGGCTACACCTTC; cdr3_aa: CSAPAGFNYGYTF
d_call: .; clone_size: .; v_call: TRBV5-1; j_call: TRBJ1-1; cdr3_nt: TGCGCCAGCAGCTTGGGACAGGTGAACACTGAAGCTTTCTTT; cdr3_aa: CASSLGQVNTEAFF
d_call: .; clone_size: .; v_call: TRBV20-1; j_call: TRBJ2-1; cdr3_nt: TGCAGTGCTAGATCCCGGGACTTCTACAATGAGCAGTTCTTC; cdr3_aa: CSARSRDFYNEQFF
d_call: .; clone_size: few; v_call: TRBV20-1; j_call: TRBJ1-5; cdr3_nt: TGCAGTGCCAGGGCCGACAGCCTTAATCAGCCCCAGCATTTT; cdr3_aa: CSARADSLNQPQHF
d_call: TRBD2; clone_size: .; v_call: TRBV7-2; j_call: TRBJ2-5; cdr3_nt: TGTGCCAGCAGCCCTAGGAGGGCTAGCGGGGGGGAGACCCAGTACTTC; cdr3_aa: CASSPRRASGGETQYF
d_call: .; clone_size: .; v_call: TRBV20-1; j_call: TRBJ2-3; cdr3_nt: TGCAGTGCGGGGGGAACAGATACGCAGTATTTT; cdr3_aa: CSAGGTDTQYF
d_call: .; clone_size: .; v_call: TRBV7-9; j_call: TRBJ2-4; cdr3_nt: TGTGCCAGCAGCGGCCCCGGGACTTTAGCTACCAAAAACATTCAGTACTTC; cdr3_aa: CASSGPGTLATKNIQYF
d_call: TRBD1; clone_size: .; v_call: TRBV10-2; j_call: TRBJ1-6; cdr3_nt: TGCGCCAGCAGTGAGTCTGTGACAGGGAAATCCAGCTCCTATAATTCACCCCTCCACTTT; cdr3_aa: CASSESVTGKSSSYNSPLHF
d_call: .; clone_size: .; v_call: TRBV9; j_call: TRBJ2-2; cdr3_nt: TGTGCCAGCGGCGTTAACGGACAGGAGGGAACCGGGGAGCTGTTTTTT; cdr3_aa: CASGVNGQEGTGELFF
d_call: TRBD1; clone_size: few; v_call: TRBV5-5; j_call: TRBJ1-1; cdr3_nt: TGTGCCAGCAGCTTAGCAGGGGGCCGGTTAAACACTGAAGCTTTCTTT; cdr3_aa: CASSLAGGRLNTEAFF
d_call: TRBD2; clone_size: medium-sized; v_call: TRBV7-9; j_call: TRBJ2-3; cdr3_nt: TGTGCCAGCAGCCTGTGGGGGACTAGCGGCAGCACAGATACGCAGTATTTT; cdr3_aa: CASSLWGTSGSTDTQYF
d_call: TRBD2; clone_size: many; v_call: TRBV7-2; j_call: TRBJ2-1; cdr3_nt: TGTGCCAGCAGCACACGGACTAGCGGTTACAATGAGCAGTTCTTC; cdr3_aa: CASSTRTSGYNEQFF
d_call: TRBD2; clone_size: few; v_call: TRBV12-3/TRBV12-4; j_call: TRBJ2-7; cdr3_nt: TGTGCCAGCAGTTTCCGTCCGGGACTAGCGGTCGAGCAGTACTTC; cdr3_aa: CASSFRPGLAVEQYF
d_call: .; clone_size: many; v_call: TRBV6-2/TRBV6-3; j_call: TRBJ2-3; cdr3_nt: TGTGCCAGCAAAGAGACGGCCCCGGATACGCAGTATTTT; cdr3_aa: CASKETAPDTQYF
d_call: TRBD1; clone_size: .; v_call: TRBV20-1; j_call: TRBJ2-5; cdr3_nt: TGCCGGGGGACAGGGGGAGAGACCCAGTACTTC; cdr3_aa: CRGTGGETQYF
d_call: .; clone_size: .; v_call: TRBV7-6; j_call: TRBJ2-7; cdr3_nt: TGTGCCAGCAGCTTAGGCGGGGGCCCCATCTACGAGCAGTACTTC; cdr3_aa: CASSLGGGPIYEQYF
d_call: TRBD2; clone_size: few; v_call: TRBV4-1; j_call: TRBJ2-1; cdr3_nt: TGCGCCAGCAGCCATCAGACGAAGAGGACTAGCGGGGAGAATGAGCAGTTCTTC; cdr3_aa: CASSHQTKRTSGENEQFF
d_call: .; clone_size: few; v_call: TRBV20-1; j_call: TRBJ2-3; cdr3_nt: TGCAGTGCCCTGGCAATGACAAGTACAGATACGCAGTATTTT; cdr3_aa: CSALAMTSTDTQYF
d_call: .; clone_size: many; v_call: TRBV29-1; j_call: TRBJ1-2; cdr3_nt: TGCAGCGTGGGCAGGGCCTATGGCTACACCTTC; cdr3_aa: CSVGRAYGYTF
d_call: .; clone_size: many; v_call: TRBV5-6; j_call: TRBJ2-7; cdr3_nt: TGTGCCAGCAGCTTGTTAGGACAGAACTACGAGCAGTACTTC; cdr3_aa: CASSLLGQNYEQYF
d_call: TRBD1; clone_size: .; v_call: TRBV18; j_call: TRBJ1-2; cdr3_nt: TGTGCCAGCTCACCAGACAGGGGGACCTATGGCTACACCTTC; cdr3_aa: CASSPDRGTYGYTF
d_call: TRBD1; clone_size: few; v_call: TRBV10-1; j_call: TRBJ2-4; cdr3_nt: TGCGCCAGCACGACAGGGCTAGCCAAAAACATTCAGTACTTC; cdr3_aa: CASTTGLAKNIQYF
d_call: .; clone_size: .; v_call: TRBV12-3/TRBV12-4; j_call: TRBJ2-7; cdr3_nt: TGTGCCAGCAGTTTGAGCGGTCCCTACGAGCAGTACTTC; cdr3_aa: CASSLSGPYEQYF
d_call: .; clone_size: .; v_call: TRBV20-1; j_call: TRBJ2-7; cdr3_nt: TGCAGTGCTAGAGATCCCGGCCTACCATACTACGAGCAGTACTTC; cdr3_aa: CSARDPGLPYYEQYF
d_call: .; clone_size: few; v_call: TRBV5-1; j_call: TRBJ2-7; cdr3_nt: TGCGCCAGCAGCTTGTCAGGGACGTCCTACGAGCAGTACTTC; cdr3_aa: CASSLSGTSYEQYF
d_call: TRBD2; clone_size: few; v_call: TRBV27; j_call: TRBJ2-7; cdr3_nt: TGTGCCAGCAGTCTAGCGGGAGTGCCCTACGAGCAGTACTTC; cdr3_aa: CASSLAGVPYEQYF
d_call: .; clone_size: few; v_call: TRBV29-1; j_call: TRBJ2-7; cdr3_nt: TGCAGCGTTCGAAAATCCTACGAGCAGTACTTC; cdr3_aa: CSVRKSYEQYF
d_call: TRBD2; clone_size: .; v_call: TRBV28; j_call: TRBJ2-6; cdr3_nt: TGTGCCAGCAGCCGAGGACTAGCGGGAGTCACTGGGGCCAACGTCCTGACTTTC; cdr3_aa: CASSRGLAGVTGANVLTF
d_call: TRBD1; clone_size: .; v_call: TRBV15; j_call: TRBJ1-5; cdr3_nt: TGTGCCACCAGCAGAAGGACAGGGGGCGGCCAGCCCCAGCATTTT; cdr3_aa: CATSRRTGGGQPQHF
d_call: .; clone_size: .; v_call: TRBV28; j_call: TRBJ1-2; cdr3_nt: TGTGCCAGCAGTTTGAAGGTTAACTATGGCTACACCTTC; cdr3_aa: CASSLKVNYGYTF
d_call: TRBD1; clone_size: .; v_call: TRBV4-3; j_call: TRBJ1-6; cdr3_nt: TGCGCCAGCAGCCAAGAACCCGGACAGGGCGATTCACCCCTCCACTTT; cdr3_aa: CASSQEPGQGDSPLHF
d_call: .; clone_size: few; v_call: TRBV4-1; j_call: TRBJ2-7; cdr3_nt: TGCGCCAGCAGCCAAAATGGGGGGCCCCCCTACGAGCAGTACTTC; cdr3_aa: CASSQNGGPPYEQYF
d_call: TRBD1; clone_size: few; v_call: TRBV5-1; j_call: TRBJ2-5; cdr3_nt: TGCGCCAGCAGCTGGCCCGGGACAGGGGTCCGGGACTACTTCGGTGAGACCCAGTACTTC; cdr3_aa: CASSWPGTGVRDYFGETQYF
d_call: .; clone_size: few; v_call: TRBV28; j_call: TRBJ2-3; cdr3_nt: TGTGCCTCATTAAGGCGCGTCGCAGATACGCAGTATTTT; cdr3_aa: CASLRRVADTQYF
d_call: .; clone_size: .; v_call: TRBV27; j_call: TRBJ1-6; cdr3_nt: TGTGCCAGCAGTCTGACCCCCCCGGGACAAGATTATTCACCCCTCCACTTT; cdr3_aa: CASSLTPPGQDYSPLHF
d_call: .; clone_size: .; v_call: TRBV28; j_call: TRBJ1-5; cdr3_nt: TGTGCCAGCAGCTTATCCGGGGTCAATCAGCCCCAGCATTTT; cdr3_aa: CASSLSGVNQPQHF
d_call: .; clone_size: few; v_call: TRBV12-3/TRBV12-4; j_call: TRBJ2-2; cdr3_nt: TGTGCCAGCACCCTGGGGAGGACAGCGGCCGGGGAGCTGTTTTTT; cdr3_aa: CASTLGRTAAGELFF